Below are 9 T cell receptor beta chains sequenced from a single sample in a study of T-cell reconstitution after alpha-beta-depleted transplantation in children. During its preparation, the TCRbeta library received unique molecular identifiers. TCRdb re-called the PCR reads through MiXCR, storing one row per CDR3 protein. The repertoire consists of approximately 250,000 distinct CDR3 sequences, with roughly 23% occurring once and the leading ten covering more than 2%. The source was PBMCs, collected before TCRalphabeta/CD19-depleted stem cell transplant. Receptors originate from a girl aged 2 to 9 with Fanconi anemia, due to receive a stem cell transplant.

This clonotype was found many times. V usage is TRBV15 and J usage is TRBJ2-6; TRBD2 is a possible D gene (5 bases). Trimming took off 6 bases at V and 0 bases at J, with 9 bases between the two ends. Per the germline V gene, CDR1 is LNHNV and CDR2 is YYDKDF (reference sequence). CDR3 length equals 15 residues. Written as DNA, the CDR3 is TGTGCCACCAGTGCGGGTAACTCTGGGGCCAACGTCCTGACTTTC. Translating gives CATSAGNSGANVLTF.

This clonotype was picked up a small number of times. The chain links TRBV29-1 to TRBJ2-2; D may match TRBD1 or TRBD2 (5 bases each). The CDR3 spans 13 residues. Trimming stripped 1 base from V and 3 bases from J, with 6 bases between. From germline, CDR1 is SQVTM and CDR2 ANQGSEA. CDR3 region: CSVEGGDTGELFF. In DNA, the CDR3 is TGCAGCGTTGAAGGAGGGGACACCGGGGAGCTGTTTTTT.

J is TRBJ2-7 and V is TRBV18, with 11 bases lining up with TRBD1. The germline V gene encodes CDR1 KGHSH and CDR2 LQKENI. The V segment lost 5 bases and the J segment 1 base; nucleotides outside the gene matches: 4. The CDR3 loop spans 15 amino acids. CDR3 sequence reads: CASSTGTGGSYEQYF. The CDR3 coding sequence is TGTGCCAGCTCAACCGGGACAGGGGGATCCTACGAGCAGTACTTC.

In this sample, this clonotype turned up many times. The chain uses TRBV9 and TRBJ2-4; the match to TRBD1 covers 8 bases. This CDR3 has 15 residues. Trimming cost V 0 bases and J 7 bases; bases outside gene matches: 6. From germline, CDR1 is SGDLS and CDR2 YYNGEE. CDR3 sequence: CASSVGSGGLNIQYF. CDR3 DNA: TGTGCCAGCAGCGTAGGCTCAGGGGGCCTCAACATTCAGTACTTC.

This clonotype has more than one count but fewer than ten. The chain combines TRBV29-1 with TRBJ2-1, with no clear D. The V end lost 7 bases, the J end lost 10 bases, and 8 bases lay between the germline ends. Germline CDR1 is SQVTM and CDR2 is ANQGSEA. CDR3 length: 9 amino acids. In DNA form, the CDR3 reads TGCAGCGCCGAGCGCGAGCAGTTCTTC. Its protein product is CSAEREQFF.

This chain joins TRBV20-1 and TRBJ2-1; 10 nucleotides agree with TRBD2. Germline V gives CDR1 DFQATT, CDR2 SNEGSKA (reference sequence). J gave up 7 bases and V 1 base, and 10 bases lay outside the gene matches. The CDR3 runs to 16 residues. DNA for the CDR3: TGCAGTGCTAGAGCTTCTAGCGGGAGTGTTTATAATGAGCAGTTCTTC. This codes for CSARASSGSVYNEQFF.

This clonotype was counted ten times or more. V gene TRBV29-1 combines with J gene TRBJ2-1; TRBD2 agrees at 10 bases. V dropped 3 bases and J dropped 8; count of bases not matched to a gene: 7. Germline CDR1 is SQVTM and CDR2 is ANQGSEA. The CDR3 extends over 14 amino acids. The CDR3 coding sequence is TGCAGCGTTGATATCACTAGCGGGATATATGAGCAGTTCTTC. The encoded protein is CSVDITSGIYEQFF.

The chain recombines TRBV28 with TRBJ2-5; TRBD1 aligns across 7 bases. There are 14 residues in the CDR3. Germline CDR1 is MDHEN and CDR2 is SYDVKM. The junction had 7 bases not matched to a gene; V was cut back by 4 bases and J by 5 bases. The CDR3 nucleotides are TGTGCCAGCAGTTCGAGGGGGCGCGGGGAGACCCAGTACTTC. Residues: CASSSRGRGETQYF.

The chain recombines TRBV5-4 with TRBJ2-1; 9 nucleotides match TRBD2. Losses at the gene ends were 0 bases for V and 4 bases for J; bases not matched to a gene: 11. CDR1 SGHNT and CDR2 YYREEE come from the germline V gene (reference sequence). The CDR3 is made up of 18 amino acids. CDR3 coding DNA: TGTGCCAGCAGCTTGGGGCTAGCGGGATTAGGGGCTTACAATGAGCAGTTCTTC. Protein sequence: CASSLGLAGLGAYNEQFF. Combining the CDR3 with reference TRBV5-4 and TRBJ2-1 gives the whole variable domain ETGVTQSPTHLIKTRGQQVTLRCSSQSGHNTVSWYQQALGQGPQFIFQYYREEENGRGNFPPRFSGLQFPNYSSELNVNALELDDSALYLCASSLGLAGLGAYNEQFFGPGTRLTVL.